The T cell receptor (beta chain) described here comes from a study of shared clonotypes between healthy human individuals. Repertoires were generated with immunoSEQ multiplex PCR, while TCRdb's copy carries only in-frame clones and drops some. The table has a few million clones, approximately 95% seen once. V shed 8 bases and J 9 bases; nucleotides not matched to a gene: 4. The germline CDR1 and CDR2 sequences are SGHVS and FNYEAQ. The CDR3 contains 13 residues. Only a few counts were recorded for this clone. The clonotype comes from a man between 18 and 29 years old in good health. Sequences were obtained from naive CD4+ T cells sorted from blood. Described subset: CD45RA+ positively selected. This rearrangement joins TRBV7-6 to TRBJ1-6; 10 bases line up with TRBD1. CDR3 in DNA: TGTGCCAGCGGGACAGGGGAGGGTTCACCCCTCCACTTT. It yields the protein CASGTGEGSPLHF.